One and the same sample provided the 2 T cell receptor beta chains below, sequenced in a study of cytomegalovirus exposure and HLA in healthy donors (dated by TCRdb to the late 2010s). The method behind the library was the immunoSEQ multiplex PCR assay. For the multiplex PCR, a mixture combining 60 forward primers for TCR Vbeta segments and 13 reverse primers for TCR Jbeta segments was used. In its TCRdb copy, this immuneACCESS table keeps in-frame sequences only and misses some clones. Where compared with another copy, unresolved V genes explain less than half of these, and the others have no known cause. In all, the sample holds roughly 180,000 clones, and roughly 84% of those were seen once. 0.95% to 1.3% of the sample is taken by the ten largest. Material: PBMCs. The receptors were gathered from a man between 25 and 39 years old in good health and CMV-seronegative.

V usage is TRBV5-8 and J usage is TRBJ1-4; D uncertain. Trimming cost V 4 bases and J 10 bases, with 14 bases left between them. Looked up from germline, CDR1 is SGHTS and CDR2 is YDEGEE. The CDR3 is 13 amino acids. The CDR3 region is CASSPPSVRKLFF. CDR3 nucleotides: TGTGCCAGCAGCCCTCCCTCAGTACGAAAACTGTTTTTT.

The chain is built from TRBV2 and TRBJ2-1; the D gene is possibly TRBD2 (7 bases). CDR1 and CDR2 (germline): SNHLY, FYNNEI. V was shortened by 6 bases and J by 2 bases, with 17 bases between the two germline ends. The CDR3 extends over 16 amino acids. The CDR3 bases are TGTGCCAGCAGGCAGGCGGGGGCCCCGGCCTACAATGAGCAGTTCTTC. Residues: CASRQAGAPAYNEQFF.